This T cell receptor beta chain was sequenced for a study of PD-L1 blockade in urothelial cancer. In the study overall: Individuals in the cohort had been given 0 to 3 earlier chemotherapy regimens.

Some clones are missing from TCRdb's copy, which holds only in-frame ones; the method was immunoSEQ multiplex PCR. This table has around 57,000 clones, approximately 75% appearing once. The time point here: pretreatment peripheral blood. Patient sample counts ranged from 1 to 8, pretreatment and on-treatment. Material: PBMCs, obtained around atezolizumab (anti-PD-L1) treatment. The TCR was taken from a man between 65 and 80 years old with urothelial cancer.

This CDR3 reads CASSLRTGSYGYTF. CDR3 nucleotides: TGCGCCAGCAGCCTTCGGACAGGTTCTTATGGCTACACCTTC. The chain carries TRBV4-1 and TRBJ1-2, with 7 bases fitting TRBD1. V trimming: 4 bases; J trimming: 5 bases; junction bases outside the gene matches: 7. Germline V lookup: CDR1 MGHRA, CDR2 YSYEKL. The length of the CDR3 is 14 residues.